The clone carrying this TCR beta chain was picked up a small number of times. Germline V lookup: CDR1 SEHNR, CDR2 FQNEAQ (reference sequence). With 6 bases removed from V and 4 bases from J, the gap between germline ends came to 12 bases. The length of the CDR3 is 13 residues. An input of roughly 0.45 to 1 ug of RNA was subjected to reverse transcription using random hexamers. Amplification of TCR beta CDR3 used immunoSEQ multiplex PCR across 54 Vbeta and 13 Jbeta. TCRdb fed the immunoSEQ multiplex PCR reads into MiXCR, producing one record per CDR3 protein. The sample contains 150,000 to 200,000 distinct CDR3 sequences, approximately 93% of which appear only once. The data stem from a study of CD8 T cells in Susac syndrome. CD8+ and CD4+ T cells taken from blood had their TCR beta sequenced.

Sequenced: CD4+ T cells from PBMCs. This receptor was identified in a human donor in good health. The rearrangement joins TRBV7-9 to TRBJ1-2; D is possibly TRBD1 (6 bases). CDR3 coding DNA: TGTGCCAGCAGTCCAGGGGTTAGCTATGGCTACACCTTC. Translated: CASSPGVSYGYTF.